One and the same sample provided the 4 T cell receptor beta chains below, sequenced in a study of T cell responses to AZD1222 COVID-19 vaccine. Produced via immunoSEQ multiplex PCR; TCRdb's table is partial and in-frame only. The data hold 100,000 to 150,000 clones, with around 89% observed a single time. The source material was peripheral blood, sampled on day 0 of AZD1222 vaccination. Source of these receptors: an adult in good health.

DNA for the CDR3: TGCGCCAGCAATCAAGGCTCTGGAAACACCATATATTTT. Protein product: CASNQGSGNTIYF. The chain uses TRBV5-1 and TRBJ1-3; D gene unclear. Germline V gene sequence: CDR1 SGHRS, CDR2 YFSETQ. This CDR3 region has 13 residues. Between the trimmed V and J ends, which lost 6 bases and 0 bases, there was a span of 7 bases. The entire variable domain, with the rest obtained from reference TRBV5-1 and TRBJ1-3, is as follows: KAGVTQTPRYLIKTRGQQVTLSCSPISGHRSVSWYQQTPGQGLQFLFEYFSETQRNKGNFPGRFSGRQFSNSRSEMNVSTLELGDSALYLCASNQGSGNTIYFGEGSWLTVV.

The chain joins TRBV7-2 to TRBJ1-1; no definite D call. The CDR3 consists of 15 residues. Trimming removed 3 bases from V and 1 base from J, with 12 bases in between. Germline CDR1 is SGHTA and CDR2 is FQGNSA. CDR3 amino acids: CASSLKGLGNTEAFF. The CDR3, as DNA: TGTGCCAGCAGCTTGAAAGGTCTGGGGAACACTGAAGCTTTCTTT.

The chain carries TRBV6-5 and TRBJ2-7; TRBD1 aligns across 7 bases. CDR1 MNHEY and CDR2 SVGAGI come from the germline V gene. The CDR3 contains 13 residues. Unmatched junction bases numbered 10, after V lost 7 bases and J lost 7 bases. The CDR3 is CASKERARGEQYF. DNA of the CDR3: TGTGCCAGCAAGGAGAGGGCCAGGGGGGAGCAGTACTTC.

This chain connects TRBV7-3 to TRBJ1-2; D is ambiguous. Trimming removed 5 bases from V and 6 bases from J, with 19 bases in between. Germline assignment: CDR1 SGHTA and CDR2 FQGTGA. The CDR3 spans 15 residues. CDR3 amino acids: CASSLSPGDQNGYTF. DNA of the CDR3: TGTGCCAGCAGCCTTTCGCCCGGAGATCAAAATGGCTACACCTTC.